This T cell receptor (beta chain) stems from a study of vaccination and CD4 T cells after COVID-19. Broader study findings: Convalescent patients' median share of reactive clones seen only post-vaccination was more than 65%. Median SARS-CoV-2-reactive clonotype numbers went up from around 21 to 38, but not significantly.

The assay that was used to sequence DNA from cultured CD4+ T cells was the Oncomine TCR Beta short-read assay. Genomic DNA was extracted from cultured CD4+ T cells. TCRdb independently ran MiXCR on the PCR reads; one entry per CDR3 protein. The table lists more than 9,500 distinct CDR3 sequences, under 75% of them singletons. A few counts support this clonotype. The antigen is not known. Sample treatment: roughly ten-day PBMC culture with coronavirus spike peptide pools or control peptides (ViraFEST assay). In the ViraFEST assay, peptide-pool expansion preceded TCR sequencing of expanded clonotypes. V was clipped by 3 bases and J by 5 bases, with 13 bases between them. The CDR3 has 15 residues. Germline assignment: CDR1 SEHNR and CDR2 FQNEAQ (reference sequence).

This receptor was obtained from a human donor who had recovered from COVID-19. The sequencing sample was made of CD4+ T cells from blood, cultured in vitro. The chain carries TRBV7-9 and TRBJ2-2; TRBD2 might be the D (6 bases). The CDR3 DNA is TGTGCCAGCAGCTTGGGACTCCCTTTGACCGGGGAGCTGTTTTTT. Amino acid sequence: CASSLGLPLTGELFF. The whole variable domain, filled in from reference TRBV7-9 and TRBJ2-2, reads DTGVSQNPRHKITKRGQNVTFRCDPISEHNRLYWYRQTLGQGPEFLTYFQNEAQLEKSRLLSDRFSAERPKGSFSTLEIQRTEQGDSAMYLCASSLGLPLTGELFFGEGSRLTVL.